This T cell receptor (beta chain) was observed in a study of cytomegalovirus exposure and HLA in healthy donors. Broader study findings: Owing to their indistinguishability, certain V segments, notably TRBV6-2 and TRBV6-3, were excluded.

About this clone itself: Its antigen is unidentified.

Use of 60 Vbeta and 13 Jbeta primers characterized the PCR. Produced via immunoSEQ multiplex PCR; TCRdb's table is partial and in-frame only. The sample holds 120,000 to 150,000 clones, approximately 83% seen once. This CDR3 has 16 residues. V dropped 0 bases and J dropped 10; count of bases not matched to a gene: 7. Germline values: CDR1 SGDLS, CDR2 YYNGEE. What was sequenced was PBMCs. The rearrangement uses TRBV9 and TRBJ2-2, with 12 bases identical to TRBD2. This clonotype was sampled from a man aged 40-49 years in good health and CMV-seropositive. CDR3 bases: TGTGCCAGCAGCGTAGGAGCTAGCGGGAGGGCCAAGGAGCTGTTTTTT. This gives the protein CASSVGASGRAKELFF.